Each of the 3 T cell receptor beta chains below was sequenced from the same sample in a study of blood T cell repertoires in COVID-19. Repertoires were generated with immunoSEQ multiplex PCR, while TCRdb's copy carries only in-frame clones and drops some. Among approximately 140,000 clones listed, roughly 85% were seen once. The sequenced material came from peripheral blood. The receptors shown here come from a woman aged 60-70 years with COVID-19, enrolled during active disease.

The V gene is TRBV19, the J gene TRBJ2-5; 12 nucleotides agree with TRBD2. This CDR3 has 17 residues. Trimming removed 4 bases from V and 5 bases from J; junction bases left unmatched: 11. From germline, CDR1 is LNHDA and CDR2 SQIVND (reference sequence). The CDR3, as DNA: TGTGCCAGTAGTACGCGACTAGCGGGGGCCAGTCGGGAGACCCAGTACTTC. Translated, it gives CASSTRLAGASRETQYF.

This chain uses TRBV3-1 (or the pseudogene TRBV3-2) with TRBJ1-6; D remains unclear. V was clipped by 0 bases and J by 12 bases, with 18 bases between them. This CDR3 spans 16 amino acids. CDR1 is LGHDT, CDR2 YNNKEL, per germline (reference sequence). The CDR3 sequence is CASSQDRFLQRGPLHF. The CDR3 DNA sequence: TGTGCCAGCAGCCAAGATCGGTTTCTACAACGGGGACCCCTCCACTTT.

The J gene is TRBJ1-2, the V gene TRBV4-2; D might be TRBD1 (5 bases). Germline CDR1 reads LGHNA; CDR2 reads YNFKEQ. The CDR3 consists of 16 residues. V dropped 0 bases and J dropped 5 bases, with 16 bases sitting between them. CDR3 region: CASSQDLPRAIYGYTF. The CDR3 DNA sequence: TGTGCCAGCAGCCAAGACTTGCCCAGGGCCATTTATGGCTACACCTTC.